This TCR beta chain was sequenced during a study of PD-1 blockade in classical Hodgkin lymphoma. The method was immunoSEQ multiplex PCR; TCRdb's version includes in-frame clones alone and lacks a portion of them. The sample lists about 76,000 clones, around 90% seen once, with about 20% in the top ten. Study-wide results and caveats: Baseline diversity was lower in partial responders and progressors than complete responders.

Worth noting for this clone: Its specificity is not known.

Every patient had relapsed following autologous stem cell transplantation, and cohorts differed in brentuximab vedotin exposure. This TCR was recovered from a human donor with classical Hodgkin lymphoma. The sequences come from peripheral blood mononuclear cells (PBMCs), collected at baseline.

CDR3 bases: TGTGCCAGCAGCCCACCGGGACAGGGGGCGATAACCGGGGAGCTGTTTTTT. It encodes CASSPPGQGAITGELFF. This sequence joins TRBV27 and TRBJ2-2; TRBD1 agrees at 12 bases. CDR1 and CDR2 (germline): MNHEY, SMNVEV (reference sequence). The CDR3 loop spans 17 amino acids. J was trimmed by 5 bases and V by 6 bases; bases with no gene match: 10.